Sequencing of this T cell receptor beta chain was carried out in a study of T cell responses to AZD1222 COVID-19 vaccine (dated by TCRdb to 2020 to 2022). Study-wide context: AZD1222 recipients given second doses at about 4 weeks or at about 12 weeks were pooled, since spike-specific TCR depth and breadth were not found to differ between the two schedules. Trial participants were enrolled into age subgroups of 18-55, 56-69 and 70-plus years, which contained 148, 28 and 57 TCR-sequenced participants, respectively. TCR sequencing covered 233 trial participants: around 210 given two doses of AZD1222 and approximately 26 given two doses of MenACWY control vaccine. Here is what the overall study found, with its caveats: Participants were mostly white British and included more females than males, and it was suggested by the authors that clonal diversity may have been underestimated. After two AZD1222 doses, both the breadth and the depth of spike-specific TCRs were significantly higher than at day 0 and than in MenACWY recipients. Reportedly, almost half of the unique spike-specific TCRs recognized epitopes lying outside the regions that are mutated in the B.1.351 and B.1.1.7 variants. Because no samples from the day 14 peak response were available, repertoires could be characterized only after the peak T cell response. The whole spike protein was spanned by vaccine-associated CD4 TCRs, and dominant responses were seen in regions 160-218 and 743-854. Only five to seven AZD1222 recipients were SARS-CoV-2 seropositive at baseline, limiting conclusions about previously exposed vaccinees. The 56-69-year group was small, and its depth increase did not reach significance, likely because of low power.

For this clone: Its antigen specificity is not known. There are no base qualities to consult, and no much larger clone falls within one base.

Relative to germline, V is 4 bases shorter and J is 8 bases shorter, with 10 bases between their ends. According to the germline V gene, CDR1 reads SGHDT and CDR2 reads YYEEEE. The cysteine opens and the phenylalanine closes a CDR3 of 12 amino acids. Of the read, only the CDR3 DNA is kept; its 36 bases are in frame from base 1. In the paper's terms, the time point label means: baseline before first vaccination. Vaccinee samples came from UK trials COV001 and COV002, including a single-blind randomized controlled phase 2/3 trial of AZD1222 (ChAdOx1 nCoV-19) in healthy adults. For TCRbeta chain sequencing, PBMC samples were collected from trial participants at day 0 and at day 28 after the second dose. The CDR3 regions of human TCRbeta chains were subjected to immunosequencing. The source study handled its data this way. Repertoire TCRs were checked for matches against a reference library of SARS-CoV-2-specific TCRs that had been generated using the MIRA antigen-specificity platform. Breadth was defined as the fraction of unique TCRs that were SARS-CoV-2-associated. Depth was defined as the fraction of total T cells that were SARS-CoV-2-associated. Each spike-specific TCR was assigned to its reactive spike region and to a CD4 or CD8 class using the MIRA data. Log10-transformed breadth and depth values were compared by one-way ANOVA with Sidak's multiple comparisons tests. What TCRdb holds here is the immuneACCESS table cut down to in-frame rearrangements. Part of the clones is not present; checked against another copy, under half of the missing clones reflect an unresolved V gene, and the others are unexplained. V and J calls and clone size come straight from that table; D and trimming were deduced from the DNA. The sample table lists about 110,000 clones, 92% of them with a count of one. The leading ten clones occupy approximately 1.1% of the sample.

This chain is built from TRBV5-6 and TRBJ1-3, and TRBD1 may be the D gene, going by 5 matching bases. The clonotype was recovered from an adult in good health. The material was peripheral blood, obtained on day 0 of AZD1222 vaccination. The CDR3 protein is CASSLGQDTIYF. The nucleotide sequence is given as TGTGCCAGCAGCCTTGGACAAGACACCATATATTTT.